These 30 T cell receptor beta chains were sequenced from one sample in a study of a mutant IDH1 vaccine in newly diagnosed glioma. These TCRs' antigens remain unknown. Noted time point: week 5, during vaccination. Vaccinated patients received 300 ug of mutant IDH1 20-mer peptide per dose, with topical imiquimod. The repertoire was sequenced with immunoSEQ multiplex PCR; TCRdb's copy has only in-frame clones and lacks some. The sample consists of approximately 27,000 clones, 80% to 90% of them appearing once. The specimen comprised PBMCs, sampled from a glioma patient whose treatment included an IDH1 peptide vaccine. Receptors originate from a man aged 18-30 years with glioma.

The J gene is TRBJ1-3, the V gene TRBV5-5; D gene unclear. The CDR3 has 12 residues. Trimming removed 4 bases from V and 4 bases from J, with 6 bases in between. Looked up from germline, CDR1 is SGHKS and CDR2 is YYEKEE (reference sequence). CDR3 protein: CASSPGGNTIYF. The CDR3 nucleotides read TGTGCCAGCAGCCCGGGGGGAAACACCATATATTTT.

V gene TRBV7-2 combines with J gene TRBJ2-3; D is unclear. Germline CDR1 reads SGHTA; CDR2 reads FQGNSA. Trimming shortened V by 6 bases and J by 2 bases, and 15 bases separated the two germline ends. CDR3 length equals 15 residues. The CDR3 DNA reads as TGTGCCAGCAGTCACCTTATCCAATCCACAGATACGCAGTATTTT. This sequence encodes CASSHLIQSTDTQYF. Full variable domain (missing parts from reference TRBV7-2 and TRBJ2-3): GAGVSQSPSNKVTEKGKDVELRCDPISGHTALYWYRQSLGQGLEFLIYFQGNSAPDKSGLPSDRFSAERTGGSVSTLTIQRTQQEDSAVYLCASSHLIQSTDTQYFGPGTRLTVL.

This sequence joins TRBV18 and TRBJ2-5; no reliable D call. The V end was cut by 5 bases, the J end by 0 bases, with 4 bases between. The CDR3 spans 12 residues. Germline loops: CDR1 KGHSH, CDR2 LQKENI. The CDR3 sequence: CASSTYQETQYF. CDR3 coding DNA: TGTGCCAGCTCAACGTACCAAGAGACCCAGTACTTC.

This chain uses TRBV15 with TRBJ1-1; 8 nucleotides align to TRBD1. The CDR3 consists of 14 residues. In germline, CDR1 is LNHNV, CDR2 YYDKDF (reference sequence). V was pared by 5 bases and J by 5 bases, with 7 bases of the junction left unmatched. The CDR3 region has the DNA TGTGCCACCAGCGGACAGGGTGGGAAAACTGAAGCTTTCTTT. This translates into CATSGQGGKTEAFF.

The chain carries TRBV28 and TRBJ1-5; D gene uncertain. Trimming took off 7 bases at V and 6 bases at J, with 13 bases between the two ends. The CDR3 has 13 amino acids. Germline V gives CDR1 MDHEN, CDR2 SYDVKM. In DNA form, the CDR3 reads TGTGCCAGCATCGCGGGCGACGCTCAGCCCCAGCATTTT. It is translated as CASIAGDAQPQHF.

V usage is TRBV19 and J usage is TRBJ1-5, with D possibly being TRBD1 (6 bases). The CDR3 is 13 residues long. Germline values: CDR1 LNHDA, CDR2 SQIVND (reference sequence). The V and J ends lost 8 bases and 4 bases respectively, with 12 bases between them. The CDR3 coding sequence is TGTGCCAGTCGCAGGGGACGGAATCAGCCCCAGCATTTT. As protein: CASRRGRNQPQHF.

The chain carries TRBV19 and TRBJ1-4, with 11 bases matching TRBD1. This CDR3 is built from 14 residues. Losses at the gene ends were 5 bases for V and 13 bases for J; bases not matched to a gene: 9. Germline values: CDR1 LNHDA, CDR2 SQIVND (reference sequence). DNA of the CDR3: TGTGCCAGTAGTTTCGGACAGGGGGCAAGGGGACTGTTTTTT. Translating gives CASSFGQGARGLFF.

The chain couples TRBV30 to TRBJ1-6; 8 nucleotides line up with TRBD1. V lost 2 bases to trimming and J lost 7 bases; unmatched junction nucleotides: 4. Germline CDR1 GTSNPN, CDR2 SVGIG (reference sequence). CDR3 length: 14 residues. The CDR3, as DNA: TGTGCCTGGAGTCCGGACAGGGTAAATTCACCCCTCCACTTT. Protein product: CAWSPDRVNSPLHF.

J is TRBJ1-5 and V is TRBV4-1; D remains unclear. The V gene's germline CDR1 is MGHRA and CDR2 YSYEKL. The CDR3 is 14 amino acids. V dropped 4 bases and J dropped 7 bases, with 14 bases sitting between them. This CDR3 reads CASSRGYGGQPQHF. CDR3 coding DNA: TGCGCCAGCAGCCGCGGGTACGGTGGCCAGCCCCAGCATTTT.

This clone is a singleton in its sample. The V call is TRBV7-9, the J call TRBJ1-1, with TRBD1 matching over 8 bases. This CDR3 spans 14 amino acids. Germline-derived CDR1 and CDR2 are SEHNR and FQNEAQ (reference sequence). The ends lost 5 bases at V and 0 bases at J; junction bases unmatched: 2. CDR3 residues: CASSGQGMNTEAFF. As DNA, the CDR3 is TGTGCCAGCAGCGGACAGGGCATGAACACTGAAGCTTTCTTT. The full variable domain, completed using reference TRBV7-9 and TRBJ1-1, is DTGVSQNPRHKITKRGQNVTFRCDPISEHNRLYWYRQTLGQGPEFLTYFQNEAQLEKSRLLSDRFSAERPKGSFSTLEIQRTEQGDSAMYLCASSGQGMNTEAFFGQGTRLTVV.

The V and J genes are TRBV6-5 and TRBJ2-1; D may be TRBD1 or TRBD2 (5 bases each). The germline V and J ends were trimmed by 6 bases and 7 bases, with 16 bases remaining between them. This CDR3 contains 14 residues. Germline V gives CDR1 MNHEY, CDR2 SVGAGI. The CDR3 is CASRSPGPFNEQFF. CDR3 in DNA: TGTGCCAGCAGATCCCCGGGGCCTTTTAATGAGCAGTTCTTC.

CDR3 sequence (DNA): TGCGCCAGCAGCTTGGAGGCTCAGGGGGCCGGGGAGCTGTTTTTT. Translation: CASSLEAQGAGELFF. This chain links TRBV5-1 with TRBJ2-2; 7 nucleotides match TRBD1. After removal of 0 bases from V and 6 bases from J, the junction contained 5 bases not matched to a gene. The germline CDR1 and CDR2 sequences are SGHRS and YFSETQ. This CDR3 is built from 15 residues.

This sequence joins TRBV4-2 and TRBJ2-7, with 10 bases that match TRBD1. The CDR3 runs to 15 residues. V trimming: 2 bases; J trimming: 5 bases; junction bases outside the gene matches: 6. Germline CDR1 reads LGHNA; CDR2 reads YNFKEQ. CDR3 region: CASSQRTGGVDEQYF. The DNA for the CDR3 is TGTGCCAGCAGCCAAAGGACAGGGGGGGTAGACGAGCAGTACTTC.

V gene TRBV10-1 combines with J gene TRBJ2-7, with TRBD1 matching 8 bases. V lost 11 bases to trimming and J lost 6 bases; unmatched junction nucleotides: 9. CDR1 and CDR2 (germline): WNHNN, SYGVQD (reference sequence). The CDR3 runs to 12 residues. CDR3 sequence: CAGQDRVGEQYF. In DNA form, the CDR3 reads TGCGCCGGACAGGACAGGGTGGGCGAGCAGTACTTC.

The chain employs TRBV2 and TRBJ2-7; D unresolved. CDR1 is SNHLY, CDR2 FYNNEI, per germline. Trimming cost V 4 bases and J 4 bases, with 11 bases left between them. This CDR3 spans 13 amino acids. DNA of the CDR3: TGTGCCAGCAGTGCCGGGCAGTCTTACGAGCAGTACTTC. It translates to CASSAGQSYEQYF.

CDR3 amino acids: CASREVAGDYEQYF. DNA for the CDR3: TGTGCCAGCAGGGAGGTAGCGGGCGACTACGAGCAGTACTTC. The chain employs TRBV6-1 and TRBJ2-7; 7 bases are shared with TRBD2. The V segment lost 6 bases and the J segment 3 bases; nucleotides outside the gene matches: 8. Germline CDR1 reads MNHNS; CDR2 reads SASEGT. The length of the CDR3 is 14 residues.

V gene TRBV5-5 combines with J gene TRBJ1-1; TRBD1 matches at 8 bases. CDR3 length: 14 amino acids. The junction had 5 bases not matched to a gene; V was cut back by 4 bases and J by 3 bases. The germline V gene encodes CDR1 SGHKS and CDR2 YYEKEE (reference sequence). The CDR3 here is CASSLQGVYTEAFF. The CDR3 region has the DNA TGTGCCAGCAGCCTACAGGGGGTTTACACTGAAGCTTTCTTT.

The rearrangement joins TRBV7-9 to TRBJ2-1; D is unresolved. This CDR3 contains 12 residues. CDR1 is SEHNR, CDR2 FQNEAQ, per germline (reference sequence). Trimming stripped 5 bases from V and 8 bases from J, with 10 bases between. DNA of the CDR3: TGTGCCAGCAGCCTTAGGGCGGATGAGCAGTTCTTC. Protein product: CASSLRADEQFF.

The V call is TRBV5-1, the J call TRBJ1-1; D possibly corresponds to TRBD1 (5 bases). The CDR3 is 12 residues long. With 2 bases removed from V and 6 bases from J, the gap between germline ends came to 8 bases. Germline CDR1 is SGHRS and CDR2 is YFSETQ. CDR3 DNA: TGCGCCAGCAGCTTACGGGGGGCTGAAGCTTTCTTT. It specifies CASSLRGAEAFF.

This clone came up once. This chain links TRBV2 with TRBJ2-5; TRBD2 aligns across 10 bases. The CDR3 contains 14 residues. Trimming cost V 1 base and J 4 bases; bases outside gene matches: 0. In germline, CDR1 is SNHLY, CDR2 FYNNEI. The CDR3 region has the DNA TGTGCCAGCAGTGAAGGACTAGCGGGAGAGACCCAGTACTTC. Residues: CASSEGLAGETQYF.

A single count supports this clone. The chain carries TRBV5-1 and TRBJ1-1, with 8 bases identical to TRBD1. The CDR3 has 14 residues. With 4 bases clipped from V and 4 bases from J, the junction kept 6 bases outside the gene matches. The germline CDR1 and CDR2 sequences are SGHRS and YFSETQ. In DNA, the CDR3 is TGCGCCAGCAGCGGGCAAGACAGGGGCACTGAAGCTTTCTTT. Translated, it gives CASSGQDRGTEAFF.

This clone was detected only once. The chain uses TRBV4-2 and TRBJ2-7; 8 nucleotides agree with TRBD2. The CDR3 is 14 amino acids. From germline, CDR1 is LGHNA and CDR2 YNFKEQ. Trimming removed 4 bases from V and 5 bases from J; junction bases left unmatched: 7. The CDR3 nucleotides are TGTGCCAGCAGCCCCTCGGGGGGGCTTGACGAGCAGTACTTC. The encoded protein is CASSPSGGLDEQYF.

Here the CDR3 reads CASMELAGQETQYF. The CDR3 DNA follows: TGTGCCAGCATGGAGCTAGCGGGGCAAGAGACCCAGTACTTC. The chain has TRBV7-9 and TRBJ2-5, with 9 bases matching TRBD2. In germline, CDR1 is SEHNR, CDR2 FQNEAQ (reference sequence). The CDR3 has 14 amino acids. The junction had 5 bases not matched to a gene; V was cut back by 7 bases and J by 2 bases.

The chain carries TRBV30 and TRBJ1-4; the D is unclear. Trimming removed 2 bases at V and 8 bases at J, with 15 bases between. Germline V gives CDR1 GTSNPN, CDR2 SVGIG (reference sequence). The CDR3 sequence is 14 residues long. The CDR3 DNA reads TGTGCCTGGAGTCTCCCGACCGTGGGGGAAAAACTGTTTTTT. This sequence encodes CAWSLPTVGEKLFF.

V gene TRBV4-1 combines with J gene TRBJ2-2; tentatively, D is TRBD1 (5 bases). The V end was cut by 10 bases, the J end by 2 bases, with 11 bases between. Germline values: CDR1 MGHRA, CDR2 YSYEKL. The CDR3 is 13 residues long. CDR3 sequence: CATTDTNTGELFF. CDR3 sequence (DNA): TGCGCCACTACGGACACCAACACCGGGGAGCTGTTTTTT.

V is TRBV28 and J is TRBJ1-1; TRBD1 might be the D (5 bases). CDR1 and CDR2 (germline): MDHEN, SYDVKM. The length of the CDR3 is 16 residues. With 5 bases removed from V and 2 bases from J, the gap between germline ends came to 18 bases. CDR3 sequence (DNA): TGTGCCAGCAGTCTGGCGGCTGGGGGGACTAACACTGAAGCTTTCTTT. This sequence encodes CASSLAAGGTNTEAFF.

This sequence joins TRBV19 and TRBJ1-3; a possible D gene is TRBD1 (5 bases). The germline V gene has CDR1 LNHDA and CDR2 SQIVND (reference sequence). The CDR3 loop spans 15 amino acids. The V end lost 3 bases, the J end lost 1 base, and 10 bases lay between the germline ends. As DNA, the CDR3 is TGTGCCAGTAGTATCGGGGGAGGATCTGGAAACACCATATATTTT. This gives the protein CASSIGGGSGNTIYF.

The chain recombines TRBV10-3 with TRBJ1-1, with D unresolved. Germline V gene data show CDR1 as ENHRY and CDR2 as SYGVKD. The CDR3 covers 15 residues. V lost 6 bases to trimming and J lost 1 base, with 15 bases between them. CDR3 coding DNA: TGTGCCATCAGCCCGAGTCAGGCAGCGAACACTGAAGCTTTCTTT. Translation gives CAISPSQAANTEAFF.

V usage is TRBV29-1 and J usage is TRBJ1-1, with TRBD1 matching 8 bases. The germline gives CDR1 SQVTM, CDR2 ANQGSEA. This CDR3 spans 12 amino acids. With V trimmed by 3 bases and J by 10 bases, 7 bases remained unmatched. The CDR3 sequence is CSVERPTGVAFF. In DNA, the CDR3 is TGCAGCGTTGAGCGTCCGACAGGGGTAGCTTTCTTT.

The chain links TRBV4-1 to TRBJ2-1; D is undetermined. With 0 bases removed from V and 8 bases from J, the gap between germline ends came to 8 bases. The germline V gene encodes CDR1 MGHRA and CDR2 YSYEKL. The CDR3 runs to 13 residues. CDR3 nucleotides: TGCGCCAGCAGCCAAGATCGATGGGATGAGCAGTTCTTC. The encoded protein is CASSQDRWDEQFF.